These 25 T cell receptor beta chains were sequenced from one sample in a study of shared clonotypes between healthy human individuals. The protocol was immunoSEQ multiplex PCR, while the TCRdb copy is restricted to in-frame clones and leaves out a portion. The data hold more than 2 million clones, with around 95% observed a single time. Sample: naive CD4+ T cells sorted from blood. Documented subset: CD45RA+ positively selected. These receptors were taken from a man younger than 30 in good health.

V gene TRBV7-9 combines with J gene TRBJ1-6; D is uncertain. Trimming removed 3 bases from V and 5 bases from J, with 14 bases in between. Per germline, CDR1 SEHNR and CDR2 FQNEAQ (reference sequence). CDR3 length: 16 residues. CDR3: CASSFSSDFDNSPLHF. CDR3 sequence (DNA): TGTGCCAGCAGCTTCTCGTCAGACTTCGATAATTCACCCCTCCACTTT.

This chain links TRBV5-1 with TRBJ2-3; D may be TRBD1 (6 bases). With 2 bases removed from V and 2 bases from J, the gap between germline ends came to 9 bases. The CDR3 has 14 residues. Germline-derived CDR1 and CDR2 are SGHRS and YFSETQ. In DNA, the CDR3 is TGCGCCAGCAGCTTCGGACAGTTCACAGATACGCAGTATTTT. Its protein is CASSFGQFTDTQYF.

CDR3 protein: CASSPPGLSYGYTF. The CDR3 region has the DNA TGTGCCAGCAGCCCACCGGGACTTAGCTATGGCTACACCTTC. The chain joins TRBV6-5 to TRBJ1-2, with D possibly matching TRBD1 (5 bases). Germline values: CDR1 MNHEY, CDR2 SVGAGI. Trimming removed 6 bases at V and 4 bases at J, with 15 bases between. The CDR3 sequence is 14 residues long.

The sample holds one count of this clone. The sample holds other DNA sequences that translate to the same CDR3. The V and J genes are TRBV19 and TRBJ1-5; D is unclear. Germline assignment: CDR1 LNHDA and CDR2 SQIVND (reference sequence). V was cut by 3 bases and J by 0 bases, with 9 bases left in between. The CDR3 runs 15 residues. The CDR3 region has the DNA TGTGCCAGTAGTATTACGGGGAGTAGCAATCAGCCCCAGCATTTT. Its protein is CASSITGSSNQPQHF.

This chain's CDR3 is CASSFLGDYEQYF. Written as DNA, the CDR3 is TGTGCCAGCAGTTTCCTGGGAGACTACGAGCAGTACTTC. The chain uses TRBV27 and TRBJ2-7; tentative D call: TRBD2 (5 bases). The CDR3 totals 13 residues. CDR1 MNHEY and CDR2 SMNVEV come from the germline V gene (reference sequence). Trimming pared 3 bases from V and 3 bases from J, leaving 9 bases between.

The chain uses TRBV6-1 and TRBJ2-4, with D possibly matching TRBD2 (6 bases). This CDR3 has 14 amino acids. Per germline, CDR1 MNHNS and CDR2 SASEGT. The V gene lost 0 bases and the J gene lost 8 bases, with 11 bases spanning the gap. CDR3 in DNA: TGTGCCAGCAGTGAAGCCGGCGGGGTCTACATTCAGTACTTC. It yields the protein CASSEAGGVYIQYF.

In nucleotides, the CDR3 is TGTGCCAGCAGCGAAGGGACAGGTGGGGAGACCCAGTACTTC. Amino acid sequence: CASSEGTGGETQYF. The rearrangement uses TRBV9 and TRBJ2-5; 8 bases are a match to TRBD1. The CDR3 covers 14 residues. V lost 3 bases to trimming and J lost 5 bases; unmatched junction nucleotides: 6. The germline gives CDR1 SGDLS, CDR2 YYNGEE. Full variable domain (remainder filled in from reference TRBV9 and TRBJ2-5): DSGVTQTPKHLITATGQRVTLRCSPRSGDLSVYWYQQSLDQGLQFLIQYYNGEERAKGNILERFSAQQFPDLHSELNLSSLELGDSALYFCASSEGTGGETQYFGPGTRLLVL.

The V and J genes are TRBV6-6 and TRBJ1-6; 7 nucleotides align to TRBD1. J was trimmed by 7 bases and V by 6 bases; bases with no gene match: 6. Germline CDR1 is MNHNY and CDR2 is SVGAGI (reference sequence). The CDR3 is 14 residues long. Here the CDR3 DNA reads TGTGCCAGCAGCCGAGACAGGGACAATTCACCCCTCCACTTT. This gives the protein CASSRDRDNSPLHF.

This chain joins TRBV10-3 and TRBJ2-1, with 12 bases aligning to TRBD2. The CDR3 extends over 14 amino acids. Unmatched junction bases numbered 8, after V lost 7 bases and J lost 10 bases. CDR1 is ENHRY and CDR2 is SYGVKD in the germline V gene. CDR3: CAITASGRAGEQFF. CDR3 in DNA: TGTGCCATCACGGCTAGCGGGAGGGCCGGGGAGCAGTTCTTC.

The V and J genes are TRBV7-9 and TRBJ2-1; 9 bases line up with TRBD1. This CDR3 spans 14 amino acids. J gave up 7 bases and V 5 bases, and 6 bases lay outside the gene matches. Germline values: CDR1 SEHNR, CDR2 FQNEAQ (reference sequence). CDR3 DNA sequence: TGTGCCAGCAGCACCCCGGGACAGGGTAATGAGCAGTTCTTC. Its protein product is CASSTPGQGNEQFF.

V gene TRBV10-3 combines with J gene TRBJ1-4; the match to TRBD1 covers 8 bases. Germline CDR1 is ENHRY and CDR2 is SYGVKD. The J segment lost 3 bases and the V segment lost 0 bases, leaving 9 bases of the junction unmatched. The CDR3 sequence is 18 residues long. The CDR3 sequence: CAISESRQGAWANEKLFF. The CDR3 DNA follows: TGTGCCATCAGTGAGTCACGGCAGGGGGCTTGGGCTAATGAAAAACTGTTTTTT.

This chain uses TRBV15 with TRBJ1-1; D call uncertain. Germline V CDR1 and CDR2: LNHNV, YYDKDF (reference sequence). Trimming pared 8 bases from V and 1 base from J, leaving 5 bases between. The CDR3 is 11 residues long. The CDR3 region has the DNA TGTGCCACCCTGGGGAACACTGAAGCTTTCTTT. The encoded protein is CATLGNTEAFF. Drawing the rest from reference TRBV15 and TRBJ1-1, the complete variable domain is DAMVIQNPRYQVTQFGKPVTLSCSQTLNHNVMYWYQQKSSQAPKLLFHYYDKDFNNEADTPDNFQSRRPNTSFCFLDIRSPGLGDTAMYLCATLGNTEAFFGQGTRLTVV.

About this clone itself: Other DNA sequences in this sample translate to the same CDR3. The CDR3 sequence: CAWTTGTYEQYF. For the CDR3, the DNA is TGTGCCTGGACCACGGGTACCTACGAGCAGTACTTC. This chain connects TRBV30 to TRBJ2-7, with unresolved D. Germline V gene lookup returns CDR1 GTSNPN and CDR2 SVGIG (reference sequence). This CDR3 spans 12 amino acids. V was trimmed by 4 bases and J by 2 bases, leaving 9 bases between them. The full variable domain, completed using reference TRBV30 and TRBJ2-7, is SQTIHQWPATLVQPVGSPLSLECTVEGTSNPNLYWYRQAAGRGLQLLFYSVGIGQISSEVPQNLSASRPQDRQFILSSKKLLLSDSGFYLCAWTTGTYEQYFGPGTRLTVT.

The chain carries TRBV19 and TRBJ2-7; D possibly corresponds to TRBD1 (6 bases). V lost 1 base to trimming and J lost 3 bases, with 10 bases between them. This CDR3 comprises 14 residues. The V gene's germline CDR1 is LNHDA and CDR2 SQIVND (reference sequence). The CDR3 here is CASSIAAQGYEQYF. The CDR3 DNA reads as TGTGCCAGTAGTATAGCGGCACAGGGCTACGAGCAGTACTTC.

V usage is TRBV5-1 and J usage is TRBJ2-1; no definite D call. The CDR3 has 13 residues. V lost 2 bases, J lost 6 bases, and 9 bases lay in between. From germline, CDR1 is SGHRS and CDR2 YFSETQ. The CDR3 nucleotides read TGCGCCAGCAGCTTCTCAGCCGTCAATGAGCAGTTCTTC. The encoded protein is CASSFSAVNEQFF.

The CDR3 DNA is TGTGCCAGCATTCATTGGGGGGGGGCCTCCTACGAGCAGTACTTC. Translation gives CASIHWGGASYEQYF. The chain couples TRBV27 to TRBJ2-7; tentatively, D is TRBD2 (7 bases). Germline V gene data show CDR1 as MNHEY and CDR2 as SMNVEV (reference sequence). The CDR3 is 15 amino acids. Trimming removed 7 bases from V and 0 bases from J, with 16 bases in between.

The chain is built from TRBV6-1 and TRBJ2-3, with a tentative D call TRBD2 (6 bases). Per the germline V gene, CDR1 is MNHNS and CDR2 is SASEGT. Between the trimmed V and J ends, which lost 7 bases and 1 base, there was a span of 15 bases. This CDR3 has 15 residues. The CDR3 DNA is TGTGCCAGCACCGCGGGGCAGGGCGGCACAGATACGCAGTATTTT. This codes for CASTAGQGGTDTQYF.

The chain joins TRBV10-3 to TRBJ2-7; 14 positions agree with TRBD2. The V and J ends lost 7 bases and 2 bases, in that order; junction bases with no gene match: 4. The CDR3 consists of 15 residues. Germline V CDR1 and CDR2: ENHRY, SYGVKD. The CDR3 loop reads CAIKGGLAGAYEQYF. DNA of the CDR3: TGTGCCATCAAGGGGGGACTAGCGGGAGCCTACGAGCAGTACTTC.

The V gene is TRBV10-1, the J gene TRBJ1-5; possibly TRBD1 for D (6 bases). The CDR3 extends over 13 amino acids. Germline CDR1 is WNHNN and CDR2 is SYGVQD (reference sequence). Trimming pared 3 bases from V and 7 bases from J, leaving 10 bases between. The CDR3 coding sequence is TGCGCCAGCAGTGAACAGGGAGGGCAGCCCCAGCATTTT. Translated, it gives CASSEQGGQPQHF.

V and J are TRBV9 and TRBJ2-3; D remains ambiguous. V was pared by 3 bases and J by 4 bases, with 9 bases between. The germline V gene has CDR1 SGDLS and CDR2 YYNGEE. The CDR3 is 13 residues long. The CDR3 DNA reads as TGTGCCAGCAGCGGACGACACGCAGATACGCAGTATTTT. It codes for CASSGRHADTQYF.

The rearrangement uses TRBV7-2 and TRBJ2-7, with 15 bases identical to TRBD2. There are 16 residues in the CDR3. V dropped 5 bases and J dropped 2; count of bases not matched to a gene: 4. Germline CDR1 SGHTA, CDR2 FQGNSA. The CDR3 region is CASSPGLAGGAYEQYF. The DNA of the CDR3 is TGTGCCAGCAGCCCCGGACTAGCGGGGGGGGCCTACGAGCAGTACTTC.

The gene calls are TRBV6-6 and TRBJ2-3; 7 positions agree with TRBD2. CDR1 MNHNY and CDR2 SVGAGI come from the germline V gene (reference sequence). Germline trimming cut 6 bases from V and 5 bases from J; bases unmatched to any gene: 8. CDR3 length: 14 residues. DNA of the CDR3: TGTGCCAGCAGCGTGGGAGGGAGAGGAGATACGCAGTATTTT. Amino acid sequence: CASSVGGRGDTQYF.

The chain couples TRBV6-5 to TRBJ1-5; D may be TRBD1 (6 bases). The CDR3 length is 13 residues. Deletions cut 6 bases from V and 7 bases from J, with 13 bases between. The germline V gene encodes CDR1 MNHEY and CDR2 SVGAGI. The CDR3 region is CASSIQGGQPQHF. The CDR3, as DNA: TGTGCCAGCAGCATACAGGGTGGGCAGCCCCAGCATTTT.

The V and J genes are TRBV11-2 and TRBJ2-7; no clear D gene. The length of the CDR3 is 14 residues. From germline, CDR1 is SGHAT and CDR2 FQNNGV. Trimming pared 5 bases from V and 0 bases from J, leaving 11 bases between. CDR3 bases: TGTGCCAGCAGCACGACAAGGAGCTCCTACGAGCAGTACTTC. Amino acids: CASSTTRSSYEQYF. Based on the CDR3 plus reference TRBV11-2 and TRBJ2-7, the full variable domain is EAGVAQSPRYKIIEKRQSVAFWCNPISGHATLYWYQQILGQGPKLLIQFQNNGVVDDSQLPKDRFSAERLKGVDSTLKIQPAKLEDSAVYLCASSTTRSSYEQYFGPGTRLTVT.

The chain is built from TRBV10-3 and TRBJ1-2, with D possibly matching TRBD1 (5 bases). CDR1 is ENHRY, CDR2 SYGVKD, per germline. The V and J ends lost 9 bases and 6 bases respectively, with 17 bases between them. This CDR3 is 13 amino acids long. CDR3 sequence reads: CAITGGVGNGYTF. CDR3 nucleotides: TGTGCCATAACGGGAGGGGTCGGAAATGGCTACACCTTC.